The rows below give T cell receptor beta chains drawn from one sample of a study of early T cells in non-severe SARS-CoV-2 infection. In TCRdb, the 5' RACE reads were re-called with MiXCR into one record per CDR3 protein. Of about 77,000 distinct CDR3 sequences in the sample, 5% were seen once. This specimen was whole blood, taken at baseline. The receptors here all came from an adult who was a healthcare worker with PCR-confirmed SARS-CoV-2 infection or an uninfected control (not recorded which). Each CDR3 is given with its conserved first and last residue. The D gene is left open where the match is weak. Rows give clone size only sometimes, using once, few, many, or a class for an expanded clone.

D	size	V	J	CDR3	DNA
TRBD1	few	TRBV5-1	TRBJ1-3	CASSKDREVNTIYF	TGCGCCAGCAGCAAGGACAGGGAGGTGAACACCATATATTTT
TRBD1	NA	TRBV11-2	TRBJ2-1	CASRAFDRGSYNEQFF	TGTGCCAGCAGGGCATTCGACAGGGGCTCCTACAATGAGCAGTTCTTC
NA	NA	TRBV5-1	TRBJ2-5	CASRSGQGTQYF	TGCGCCAGCAGAAGCGGACAAGGGACCCAGTACTTC
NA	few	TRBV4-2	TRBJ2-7	CASSQGDSPPYEQYF	TGTGCCAGCAGCCAAGGGGATAGTCCCCCCTACGAGCAGTACTTC
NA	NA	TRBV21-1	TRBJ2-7	CASSKGIQSPPYEQYF	TGTGCCAGCAGCAAAGGCATCCAGTCCCCCCCCTACGAGCAGTACTTC
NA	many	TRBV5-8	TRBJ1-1	CASSTALFEAFF	TGTGCCAGCAGTACCGCCCTATTTGAAGCTTTCTTT
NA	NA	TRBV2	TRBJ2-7	CASSQGGASSYEQYF	TGTGCCAGCAGCCAAGGAGGGGCGAGCTCCTACGAGCAGTACTTC
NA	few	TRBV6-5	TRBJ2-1	CASSTLLTGSYNEQFF	TGTGCCAGCAGTACCCTCCTTACCGGCTCCTACAATGAGCAGTTCTTC
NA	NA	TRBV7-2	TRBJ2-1	CASSFNGYEQFF	TGTGCCAGCAGCTTCAATGGGTATGAGCAGTTCTTC
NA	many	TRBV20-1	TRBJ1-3	CSAPRRARSGNTIYF	TGCAGTGCTCCTAGGCGGGCCCGCTCTGGAAACACCATATATTTT
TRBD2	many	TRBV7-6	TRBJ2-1	CASSVLAGDYNEQFF	TGTGCCAGCAGCGTCCTAGCGGGAGACTACAATGAGCAGTTCTTC
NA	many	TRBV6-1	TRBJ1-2	CASSSRNGYTF	TGTGCCAGCAGTTCACGTAATGGCTACACCTTC
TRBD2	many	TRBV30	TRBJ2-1	CAWSSGRAQFF	TGTGCCTGGTCTAGCGGGAGGGCCCAGTTCTTC
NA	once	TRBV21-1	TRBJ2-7	CASSKGGPAEQYF	TGTGCCAGCAGCAAAGGGGGGCCGGCCGAGCAGTACTTC
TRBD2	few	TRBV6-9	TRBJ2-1	CASTPVSGLLPGNEQFF	TGTGCCAGCACCCCGGTATCGGGACTACTTCCCGGGAATGAGCAGTTCTTC